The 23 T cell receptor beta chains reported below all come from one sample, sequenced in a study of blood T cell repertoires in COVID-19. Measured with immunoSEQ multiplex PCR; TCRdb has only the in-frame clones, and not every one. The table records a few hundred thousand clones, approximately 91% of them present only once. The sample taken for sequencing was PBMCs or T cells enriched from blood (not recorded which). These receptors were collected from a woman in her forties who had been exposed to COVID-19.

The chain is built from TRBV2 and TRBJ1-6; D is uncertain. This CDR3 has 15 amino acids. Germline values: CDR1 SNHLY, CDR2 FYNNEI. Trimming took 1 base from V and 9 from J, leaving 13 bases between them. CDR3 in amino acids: CASSEEEASASPLHF. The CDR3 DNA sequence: TGTGCCAGCAGTGAAGAGGAGGCGTCGGCTTCACCCCTCCACTTT.

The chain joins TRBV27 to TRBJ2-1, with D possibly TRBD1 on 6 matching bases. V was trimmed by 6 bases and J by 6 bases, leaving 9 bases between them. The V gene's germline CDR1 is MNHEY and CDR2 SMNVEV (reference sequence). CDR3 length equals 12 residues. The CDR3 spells CASRSQGNEQFF. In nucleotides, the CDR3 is TGTGCCAGCAGATCACAGGGCAATGAGCAGTTCTTC.

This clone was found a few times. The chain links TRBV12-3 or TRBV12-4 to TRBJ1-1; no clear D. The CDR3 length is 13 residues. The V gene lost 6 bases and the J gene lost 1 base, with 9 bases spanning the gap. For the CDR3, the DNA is TGTGCCAGCAGCCCCGTTTGGAACACTGAAGCTTTCTTT. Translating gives CASSPVWNTEAFF.

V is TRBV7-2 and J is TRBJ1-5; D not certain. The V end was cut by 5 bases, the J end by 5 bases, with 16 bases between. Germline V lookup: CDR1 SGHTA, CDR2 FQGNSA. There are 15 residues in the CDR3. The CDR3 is CASSLRWGDDQPQHF. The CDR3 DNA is TGTGCCAGCAGCCTCCGATGGGGAGACGATCAGCCCCAGCATTTT.

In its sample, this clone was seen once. The CDR3 loop reads CASSLQRADRVGTYEQYF. CDR3 DNA: TGTGCCAGCTCACTGCAACGAGCTGACAGGGTAGGGACCTACGAGCAGTACTTC. This chain connects TRBV18 to TRBJ2-7; 7 bases map to TRBD1. The V segment lost 4 bases and the J segment 2 bases; nucleotides outside the gene matches: 17. Germline CDR1 reads KGHSH; CDR2 reads LQKENI. The CDR3 is made up of 18 amino acids.

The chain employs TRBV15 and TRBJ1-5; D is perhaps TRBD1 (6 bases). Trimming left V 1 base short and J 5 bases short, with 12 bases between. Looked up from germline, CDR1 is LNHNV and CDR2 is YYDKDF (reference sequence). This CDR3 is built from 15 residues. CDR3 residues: CATSRVGATDQPQHF. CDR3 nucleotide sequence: TGTGCCACCAGCAGAGTGGGGGCGACTGATCAGCCCCAGCATTTT.

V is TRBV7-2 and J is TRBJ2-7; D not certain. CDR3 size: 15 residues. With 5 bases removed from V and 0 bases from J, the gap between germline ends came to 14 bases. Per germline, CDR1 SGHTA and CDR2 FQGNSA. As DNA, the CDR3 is TGTGCCAGCAGCCCAAGCCCTATTAGCTCCTACGAGCAGTACTTC. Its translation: CASSPSPISSYEQYF.

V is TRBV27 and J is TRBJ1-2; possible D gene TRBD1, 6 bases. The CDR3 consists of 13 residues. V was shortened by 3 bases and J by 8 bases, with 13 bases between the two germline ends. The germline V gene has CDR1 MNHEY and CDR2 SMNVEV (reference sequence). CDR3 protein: CASSFRGVEGYTF. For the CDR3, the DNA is TGTGCCAGCAGTTTCAGGGGAGTAGAAGGCTACACCTTC.

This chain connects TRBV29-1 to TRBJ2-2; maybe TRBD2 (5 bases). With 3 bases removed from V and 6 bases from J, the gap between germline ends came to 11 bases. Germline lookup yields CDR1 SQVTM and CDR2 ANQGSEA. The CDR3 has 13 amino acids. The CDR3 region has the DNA TGCAGCGTTGACCCAGGCGGGCCCGGGGAGCTGTTTTTT. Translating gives CSVDPGGPGELFF.

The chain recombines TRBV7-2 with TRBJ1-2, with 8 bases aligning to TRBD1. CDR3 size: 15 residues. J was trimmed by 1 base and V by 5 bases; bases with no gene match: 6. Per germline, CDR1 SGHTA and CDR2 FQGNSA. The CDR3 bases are TGTGCCAGCAGCACACGGACAGGGATTAACTATGGCTACACCTTC. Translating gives CASSTRTGINYGYTF.

The CDR3 is CASSQVEMNTEAFF. In nucleotides, the CDR3 is TGTGCCAGCAGCCAAGTGGAGATGAACACTGAAGCTTTCTTT. The chain carries TRBV3-1 (or the pseudogene TRBV3-2) and TRBJ1-1; D unclear. The CDR3 spans 14 residues. Germline-derived CDR1 and CDR2 are LGHDT and YNNKEL (reference sequence). V dropped 1 base and J dropped 0 bases, with 6 bases sitting between them.

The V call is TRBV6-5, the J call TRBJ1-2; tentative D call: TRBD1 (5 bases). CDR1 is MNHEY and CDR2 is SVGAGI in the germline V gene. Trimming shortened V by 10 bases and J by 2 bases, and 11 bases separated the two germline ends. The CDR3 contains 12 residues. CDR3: CAIRAGNYGYTF. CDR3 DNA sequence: TGTGCCATCAGGGCAGGGAACTATGGCTACACCTTC.

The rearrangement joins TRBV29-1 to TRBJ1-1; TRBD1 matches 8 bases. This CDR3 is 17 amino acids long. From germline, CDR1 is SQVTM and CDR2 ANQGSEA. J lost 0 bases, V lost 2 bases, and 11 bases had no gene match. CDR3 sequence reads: CSVESLHRGSMNTEAFF. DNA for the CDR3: TGCAGCGTTGAAAGTTTGCACAGGGGGTCGATGAACACTGAAGCTTTCTTT.

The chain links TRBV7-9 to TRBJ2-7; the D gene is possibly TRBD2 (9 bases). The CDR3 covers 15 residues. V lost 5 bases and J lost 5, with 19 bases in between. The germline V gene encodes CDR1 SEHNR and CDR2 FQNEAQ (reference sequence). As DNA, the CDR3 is TGTGCCAGCAGCCCACCTAGCGGGACAGGCCACGAGCAGTACTTC. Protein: CASSPPSGTGHEQYF.

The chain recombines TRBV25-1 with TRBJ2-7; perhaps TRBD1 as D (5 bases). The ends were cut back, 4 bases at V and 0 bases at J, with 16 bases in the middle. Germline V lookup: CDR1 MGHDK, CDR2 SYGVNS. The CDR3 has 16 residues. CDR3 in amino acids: CASSGPGYPSSYEQYF. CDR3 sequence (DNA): TGTGCCAGCAGTGGACCAGGGTACCCCAGCTCCTACGAGCAGTACTTC.

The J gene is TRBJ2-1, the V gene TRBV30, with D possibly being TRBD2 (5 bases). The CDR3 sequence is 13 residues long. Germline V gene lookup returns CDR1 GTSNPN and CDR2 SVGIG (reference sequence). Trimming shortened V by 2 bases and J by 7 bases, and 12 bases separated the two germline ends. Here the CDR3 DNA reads TGTGCCTGGAGTACCGGACTGATTAATGAGCAGTTCTTC. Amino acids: CAWSTGLINEQFF.

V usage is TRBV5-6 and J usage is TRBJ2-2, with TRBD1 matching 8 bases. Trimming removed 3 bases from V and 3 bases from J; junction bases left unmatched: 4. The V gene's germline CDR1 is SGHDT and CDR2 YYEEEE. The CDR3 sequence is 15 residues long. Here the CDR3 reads CASSWTGRYTGELFF. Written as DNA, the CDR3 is TGTGCCAGCAGCTGGACAGGGCGGTACACCGGGGAGCTGTTTTTT.

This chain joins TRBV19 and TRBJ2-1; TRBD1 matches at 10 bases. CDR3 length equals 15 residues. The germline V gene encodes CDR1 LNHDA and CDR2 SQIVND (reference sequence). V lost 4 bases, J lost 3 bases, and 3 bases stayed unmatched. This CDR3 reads CASSTRDRGYNEQFF. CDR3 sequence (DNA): TGTGCCAGTAGTACCCGGGACAGGGGCTACAATGAGCAGTTCTTC.

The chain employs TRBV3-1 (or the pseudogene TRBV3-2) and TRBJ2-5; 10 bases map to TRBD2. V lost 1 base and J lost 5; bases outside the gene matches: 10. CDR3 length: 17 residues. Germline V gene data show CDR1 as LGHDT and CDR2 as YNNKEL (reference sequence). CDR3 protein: CASSQVSSGGLGETQYF. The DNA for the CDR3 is TGTGCCAGCAGCCAAGTCTCTAGCGGGGGCTTAGGGGAGACCCAGTACTTC.

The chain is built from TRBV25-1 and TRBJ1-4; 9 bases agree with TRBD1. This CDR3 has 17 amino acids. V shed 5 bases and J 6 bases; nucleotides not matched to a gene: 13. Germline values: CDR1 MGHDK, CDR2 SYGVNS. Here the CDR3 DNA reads TGTGCCAGCAGTCCTAGTAGCGGGACAGGGAATTATGAAAAACTGTTTTTT. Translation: CASSPSSGTGNYEKLFF.

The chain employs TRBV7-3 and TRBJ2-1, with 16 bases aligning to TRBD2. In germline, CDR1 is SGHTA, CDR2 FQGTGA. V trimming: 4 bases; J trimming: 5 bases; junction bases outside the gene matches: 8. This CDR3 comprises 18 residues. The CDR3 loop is CASSSIPGLAGGNNEQFF. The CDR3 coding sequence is TGTGCCAGCAGCTCAATTCCGGGACTAGCGGGAGGGAACAATGAGCAGTTCTTC.

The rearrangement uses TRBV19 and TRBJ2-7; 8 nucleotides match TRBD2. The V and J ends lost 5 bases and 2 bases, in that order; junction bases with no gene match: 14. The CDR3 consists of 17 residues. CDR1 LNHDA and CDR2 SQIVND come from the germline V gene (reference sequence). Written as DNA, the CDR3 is TGTGCCAGTAGTTCCCCGGGGGGGGCCTCTAGACCCTACGAGCAGTACTTC. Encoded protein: CASSSPGGASRPYEQYF.

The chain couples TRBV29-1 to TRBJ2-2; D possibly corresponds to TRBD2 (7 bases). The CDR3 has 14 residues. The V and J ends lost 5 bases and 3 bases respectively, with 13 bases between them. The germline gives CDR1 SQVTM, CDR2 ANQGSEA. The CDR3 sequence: CSVSGGGDTGELFF. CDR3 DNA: TGCAGCGTTTCGGGGGGCGGCGACACCGGGGAGCTGTTTTTT.